This TCR beta chain was sequenced in a study of T cell responses to AZD1222 COVID-19 vaccine. Study-wide results and caveats: Vaccine-related CD4 TCRs covered spike, predominating at 160-218 and 743-854. White British donors predominated, females outnumbered males, and clonal diversity was possibly underestimated.

For this clone: Its antigen is as yet unknown.

Here immunoSEQ multiplex PCR was the method, and the copy in TCRdb shows in-frame clones only, minus some. The sample carries 95,000 to 130,000 clones, more than 75% recorded once. The TCR was taken from an adult in good health. The input for sequencing was peripheral blood, taken on day 0 of AZD1222 vaccination.

The CDR3 loop is CSVPVTYGYTF. Here the CDR3 DNA reads TGCAGCGTTCCGGTCACATATGGCTACACCTTC. The rearrangement joins TRBV29-1 to TRBJ1-2; the D is unclear. V was clipped by 5 bases and J by 5 bases, with 9 bases between them. Germline V gene sequence: CDR1 SQVTM, CDR2 ANQGSEA. There are 11 residues in the CDR3.